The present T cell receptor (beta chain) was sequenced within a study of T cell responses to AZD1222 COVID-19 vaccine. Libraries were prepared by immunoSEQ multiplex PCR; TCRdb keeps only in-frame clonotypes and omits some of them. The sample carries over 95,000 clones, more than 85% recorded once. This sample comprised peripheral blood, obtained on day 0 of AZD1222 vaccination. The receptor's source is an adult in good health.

This CDR3 reads CASSLGWGGGNTIYF. CDR3 bases: TGTGCCAGCAGCTTAGGTTGGGGGGGTGGAAACACCATATATTTT. The rearrangement links TRBV7-2 to TRBJ1-3, with a weak D call TRBD1 (5 bases). The germline CDR1 and CDR2 sequences are SGHTA and FQGNSA. V lost 1 base and J lost 3, with 10 bases in between. CDR3 size: 15 residues. The variable domain in full, with the rest retrieved from reference TRBV7-2 and TRBJ1-3, is GAGVSQSPSNKVTEKGKDVELRCDPISGHTALYWYRQSLGQGLEFLIYFQGNSAPDKSGLPSDRFSAERTGGSVSTLTIQRTQQEDSAVYLCASSLGWGGGNTIYFGEGSWLTVV.